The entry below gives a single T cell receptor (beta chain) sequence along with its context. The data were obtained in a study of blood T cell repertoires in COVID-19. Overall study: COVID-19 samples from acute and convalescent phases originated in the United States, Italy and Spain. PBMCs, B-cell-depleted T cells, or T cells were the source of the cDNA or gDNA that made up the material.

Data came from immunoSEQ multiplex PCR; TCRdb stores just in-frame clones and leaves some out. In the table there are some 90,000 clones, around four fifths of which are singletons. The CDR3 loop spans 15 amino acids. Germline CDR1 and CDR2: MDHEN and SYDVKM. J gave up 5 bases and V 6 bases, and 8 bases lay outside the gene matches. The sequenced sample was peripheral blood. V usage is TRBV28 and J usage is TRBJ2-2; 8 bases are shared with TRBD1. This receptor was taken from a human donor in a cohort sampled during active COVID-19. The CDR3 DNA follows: TGTGCCAGCAGCCTGACAGGGGCTCGAACCGGGGAGCTGTTTTTT. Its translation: CASSLTGARTGELFF.